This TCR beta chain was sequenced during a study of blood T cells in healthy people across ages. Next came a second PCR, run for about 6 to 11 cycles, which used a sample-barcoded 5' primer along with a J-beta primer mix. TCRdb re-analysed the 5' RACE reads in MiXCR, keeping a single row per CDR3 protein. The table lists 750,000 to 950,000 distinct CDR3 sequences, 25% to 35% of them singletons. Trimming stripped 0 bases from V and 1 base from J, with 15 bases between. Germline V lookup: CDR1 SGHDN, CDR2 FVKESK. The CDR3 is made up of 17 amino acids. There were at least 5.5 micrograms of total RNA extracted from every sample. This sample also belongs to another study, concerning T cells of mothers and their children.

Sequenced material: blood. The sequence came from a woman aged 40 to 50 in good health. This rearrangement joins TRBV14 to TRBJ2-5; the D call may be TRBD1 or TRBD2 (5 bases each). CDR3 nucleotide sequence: TGTGCCAGCAGCCAAGATCTCCAGGGTGAGGGCCAAGAGACCCAGTACTTC. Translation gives CASSQDLQGEGQETQYF.